These T cell receptor beta chains were read from a single sample in a study of blood T cell repertoires in COVID-19. Profiled with immunoSEQ multiplex PCR; TCRdb holds only in-frame clones, not every one. The profile shows roughly 250,000 clones, 84% of them singletons. The source material was peripheral blood. Receptors originate from a human donor in a cohort sampled during active COVID-19. Both conserved end residues are part of each CDR3. The order of the fields is J gene, D gene, clone size, V gene, CDR3 protein, CDR3 DNA. D genes are given only for firm matches. Size is omitted from some rows. Given values are once, few, many or a class for expanded clones.

TRBJ2-5	TRBD1	-	TRBV6-5	CASSPGTEKETQYF	TGTGCCAGCAGCCCCGGGACAGAGAAAGAGACCCAGTACTTC
TRBJ2-7	TRBD2	few	TRBV5-1	CASSASSGGYEQYF	TGCGCCAGCAGCGCTTCTAGCGGGGGTTACGAGCAGTACTTC
TRBJ2-3	-	-	TRBV2	CASSSDERVVDTQYF	TGTGCCAGCAGCTCCGACGAGCGGGTGGTAGATACGCAGTATTTT
TRBJ2-1	-	-	TRBV5-6	CASSLGQRYNEQFF	TGTGCCAGCAGCCTCGGACAGCGCTACAATGAGCAGTTCTTC
TRBJ1-6	TRBD1	few	TRBV3-1/TRBV3-2	CASSPWTGLGYNSPLHF	TGTGCCAGCAGCCCTTGGACAGGTTTGGGCTATAATTCACCCCTCCACTTT
TRBJ2-1	TRBD2	-	TRBV6-5	CANGKASGTVYEQFF	TGTGCCAACGGGAAGGCTAGCGGGACGGTATATGAGCAGTTCTTC
TRBJ2-7	TRBD1	few	TRBV29-1	CSVRQGAGYEQYF	TGCAGCGTCAGGCAGGGGGCGGGGTACGAGCAGTACTTC
TRBJ2-1	-	-	TRBV2	CASSDLREQFF	TGTGCCAGCAGTGATTTGCGCGAGCAGTTCTTC
TRBJ2-5	-	-	TRBV5-1	CASSFSLQETQYF	TGCGCCAGCAGCTTTTCCCTCCAAGAGACCCAGTACTTC
TRBJ2-1	TRBD2	few	TRBV5-1	CASSLVLAGGSNNEQFF	TGCGCCAGCAGCTTGGTATTAGCGGGAGGGAGTAACAATGAGCAGTTCTTC
TRBJ2-1	-	-	TRBV24-1	CATSDSRTIYNEQFF	TGTGCCACCAGTGATTCTCGGACTATCTACAATGAGCAGTTCTTC
TRBJ2-1	TRBD2	-	TRBV19	CASSIFLRLGLAIDEQFF	TGTGCCAGTAGTATATTTTTGCGTTTAGGACTAGCGATAGATGAGCAGTTCTTC
TRBJ1-4	TRBD1	-	TRBV5-5	CASRRTGGFEKLFF	TGTGCCAGCAGGCGTACAGGGGGCTTTGAAAAACTGTTTTTT
TRBJ2-3	TRBD2	once	TRBV7-9	CASSPSIGGSPMGTDTQYF	TGTGCCAGCAGCCCCTCTATCGGGGGGAGCCCTATGGGCACAGATACGCAGTATTTT
TRBJ1-6	TRBD1	-	TRBV5-3	CARRKTGGNSPLHF	TGTGCCAGAAGAAAGACAGGGGGCAATTCACCCCTCCACTTT
TRBJ1-2	-	-	TRBV23-1	CASSNDSDSKLNYGYTF	TGCGCCAGCAGCAATGACTCGGACAGCAAGCTTAACTATGGCTACACCTTC
TRBJ2-7	-	-	TRBV10-2	CASRGRGVYEQYF	TGCGCCAGCAGGGGAAGGGGTGTATACGAGCAGTACTTC
TRBJ1-6	TRBD1	-	TRBV18	CASARDRVNSPLHF	TGTGCCAGCGCCCGGGACAGAGTTAATTCACCCCTCCACTTT
TRBJ1-5	-	-	TRBV19	CASRGGGYSNQPQHF	TGTGCCAGTAGGGGCGGAGGGTATAGCAATCAGCCCCAGCATTTT
TRBJ2-3	TRBD2	-	TRBV19	CASSIGLAGGSTQYF	TGTGCCAGTAGTATAGGACTAGCGGGGGGTTCAACGCAGTATTTT
TRBJ2-2	TRBD2	once	TRBV2	CASTLVGVAGGDTGELFF	TGTGCCAGCACCCTCGTAGGCGTAGCGGGAGGGGACACCGGGGAGCTGTTTTTT
TRBJ1-4	-	-	TRBV6-1	CASSETGREKLFF	TGTGCCAGCAGTGAAACTGGGAGAGAAAAACTGTTTTTT
TRBJ1-1	-	-	TRBV5-1	CASSLSGQGGGTEAFF	TGCGCCAGCAGCTTGAGCGGGCAGGGTGGGGGGACTGAAGCTTTCTTT
TRBJ2-1	TRBD2	-	TRBV5-4	CASSTSAYNEQFF	TGTGCCAGCAGCACTAGCGCGTACAATGAGCAGTTCTTC
TRBJ1-2	TRBD1	once	TRBV7-9	CASSPWGQVSYGYTF	TGTGCCAGCAGCCCTTGGGGACAGGTTAGCTATGGCTACACCTTC
TRBJ2-5	-	once	TRBV7-2	CASSSNRETQYF	TGTGCCAGCAGCAGCAACAGGGAGACCCAGTACTTC
TRBJ2-3	-	-	TRBV7-9	CASSWPALTSTDTQYF	TGTGCCAGCAGCTGGCCAGCCTTGACTAGCACAGATACGCAGTATTTT
TRBJ2-7	-	-	TRBV28	CASSPAGRYYEQYF	TGTGCCAGCAGCCCGGCGGGCCGATACTACGAGCAGTACTTC
TRBJ1-1	TRBD1	-	TRBV29-1	CSAGTGEAFF	TGCAGCGCAGGGACAGGTGAAGCTTTCTTT
TRBJ2-2	-	-	TRBV21-1	CASSSLPPRLAGGPGAGELFF	TGTGCCAGCAGCTCTCTCCCTCCCAGACTAGCGGGGGGGCCGGGTGCCGGGGAGCTGTTTTTT
TRBJ2-3	TRBD2	-	TRBV29-1	CSVEHGGRISDTQYF	TGCAGCGTTGAACACGGCGGGAGAATCTCAGATACGCAGTATTTT
TRBJ2-2	-	-	TRBV6-6	CASPARATGELFF	TGTGCCAGCCCGGCGAGGGCCACCGGGGAGCTGTTTTTT
TRBJ1-2	-	-	TRBV7-8	CASSLVAYGYTF	TGTGCCAGCAGCTTAGTGGCCTATGGCTACACCTTC
TRBJ2-3	TRBD1	-	TRBV11-3	CASSLGQGSTDTQYF	TGTGCCAGCAGCCTTGGACAGGGGAGCACAGATACGCAGTATTTT
TRBJ2-7	-	-	TRBV15	CATSRDYSGSEQYF	TGTGCCACCAGCAGAGATTATTCAGGTAGCGAGCAGTACTTC
TRBJ1-1	-	-	TRBV12-5	CASGLVPGTEAFF	TGTGCTAGTGGTTTGGTACCAGGGACTGAAGCTTTCTTT
TRBJ2-3	-	-	TRBV5-1	CASAPGHNTDTQYF	TGCGCCAGCGCTCCGGGTCACAACACAGATACGCAGTATTTT
TRBJ2-1	-	-	TRBV6-5	CASRRAVLSYNEQFF	TGTGCCAGCAGGAGAGCGGTCCTCTCCTACAATGAGCAGTTCTTC
TRBJ2-1	TRBD2	once	TRBV5-1	CASSSGGLAGRPEFF	TGCGCCAGCAGCTCAGGCGGGCTAGCGGGGCGCCCTGAGTTCTTC
TRBJ2-4	-	once	TRBV19	CASSIKEGSAKNIQYF	TGTGCCAGTAGTATAAAGGAGGGTTCAGCCAAAAACATTCAGTACTTC
TRBJ1-3	TRBD1	-	TRBV7-8	CASSLEGGQAGNTIYF	TGTGCCAGCAGCTTAGAAGGGGGACAGGCAGGAAACACCATATATTTT
TRBJ2-3	TRBD2	-	TRBV20-1	CSASPYSSGGFTDTQYF	TGCAGTGCTAGTCCATACTCTAGCGGGGGGTTCACAGATACGCAGTATTTT
TRBJ1-3	-	many	TRBV25-1	CASSEERTGNTIYF	TGTGCCAGCAGTGAAGAGAGAACTGGAAACACCATATATTTT
TRBJ1-3	TRBD1	-	TRBV18	CASSPTQGARSGNTIYF	TGTGCCAGCTCACCTACCCAGGGGGCGCGTTCCGGAAACACCATATATTTT
TRBJ2-1	TRBD1	-	TRBV6-1	CASSGRGDREFFNEQFF	TGTGCCAGCAGTGGGAGGGGGGACAGGGAGTTCTTCAATGAGCAGTTCTTC